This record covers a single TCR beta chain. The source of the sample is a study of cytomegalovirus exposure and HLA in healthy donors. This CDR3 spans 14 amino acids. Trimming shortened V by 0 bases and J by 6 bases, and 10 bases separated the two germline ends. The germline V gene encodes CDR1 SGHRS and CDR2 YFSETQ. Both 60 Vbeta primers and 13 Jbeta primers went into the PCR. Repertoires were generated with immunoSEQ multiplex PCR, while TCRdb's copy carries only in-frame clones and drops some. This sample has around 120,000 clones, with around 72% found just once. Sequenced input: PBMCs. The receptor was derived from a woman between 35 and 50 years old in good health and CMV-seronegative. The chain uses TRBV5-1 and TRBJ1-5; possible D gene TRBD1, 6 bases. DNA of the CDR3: TGCGCCAGCAGCTTGGGTCAGGGGAGTCAGCCCCAGCATTTT. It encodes CASSLGQGSQPQHF.